Sequencing of this TCR beta chain was carried out in a study of T cells in localized non-small cell lung cancer. The repertoire was sequenced with immunoSEQ multiplex PCR; TCRdb's copy has only in-frame clones and lacks some. In the table there are about 1,000 clones, roughly 34% of which are singletons. Note on this clone: Its specificity is not known.

The CDR3 has 14 residues. Germline lookup yields CDR1 MDHEN and CDR2 SYDVKM. With 5 bases removed from V and 2 bases from J, the gap between germline ends came to 11 bases. Study-wide points: Higher blood T cell density tracked longer overall survival. Uninvolved adjacent lung had more T cell clonality than any other tissue, topping tumor. Median roughly 57 top-100 tumor clones were shared with paired adjacent lung.

Lacking atypia, the adjacent lung had been sampled at least 2 cm away from the tumor margin. The chain joins TRBV28 to TRBJ2-3; D may be TRBD2 (5 bases). Sequencing was performed on normal lung tissue next to the tumor, taken before any cancer treatment. The sequence was obtained from a male donor aged 60 or over with stage II squamous cell lung carcinoma. The DNA for the CDR3 is TGTGCCAGCAGTAAAATACTAGACACAGATACGCAGTATTTT. The encoded protein is CASSKILDTDTQYF.